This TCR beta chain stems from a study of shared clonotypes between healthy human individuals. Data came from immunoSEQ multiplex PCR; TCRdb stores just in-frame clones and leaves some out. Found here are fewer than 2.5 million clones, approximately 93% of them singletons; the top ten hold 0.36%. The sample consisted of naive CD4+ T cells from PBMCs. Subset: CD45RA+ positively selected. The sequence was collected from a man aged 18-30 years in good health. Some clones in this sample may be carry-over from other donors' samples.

The CDR3 spells CATSTRDSSTGELFF. As DNA, the CDR3 is TGTGCCACCAGCACCCGGGACAGTAGCACCGGGGAGCTGTTTTTT. The chain is built from TRBV15 and TRBJ2-2, with 7 bases aligning to TRBD1. Per the germline V gene, CDR1 is LNHNV and CDR2 is YYDKDF (reference sequence). The CDR3 is made up of 15 amino acids. The V segment lost 4 bases and the J segment 4 bases; nucleotides outside the gene matches: 6.